These 20 T cell receptor beta chains were sequenced from one sample in a study of T cell repertoires in cytomegalovirus infection. TCRdb processed the reads anew with MiXCR; each CDR3 protein has one entry. The top ten hold around 11% of the sample, which has fewer than 350,000 distinct CDR3 sequences, 15% to 20% seen once. The sequenced sample was PBMCs. These receptors were collected from a human donor in good health (CMV status not recorded). Some clones in this sample may be carry-over from other donors' samples.

This clonotype was counted many times. J is TRBJ1-3 and V is TRBV7-2; D gene ambiguous. The CDR3 has 15 amino acids. The germline gives CDR1 SGHTA, CDR2 FQGNSA. V was trimmed by 1 base and J by 0 bases, leaving 7 bases between them. CDR3 DNA: TGTGCCAGCAGCTTAGGCTCAGTCTCTGGAAACACCATATATTTT. Amino acid sequence: CASSLGSVSGNTIYF.

In its sample, this clonotype was seen a few times. This chain links TRBV20-1 with TRBJ2-7; D is perhaps TRBD1 (5 bases). The CDR3 has 15 amino acids. Germline CDR1 is DFQATT and CDR2 is SNEGSKA (reference sequence). Trimming removed 0 bases at V and 4 bases at J, with 16 bases between. This CDR3 reads CSARDSRQGGYEQYF. The CDR3 DNA follows: TGCAGTGCTAGAGATTCAAGGCAGGGTGGATACGAGCAGTACTTC.

This clonotype was detected ten times or more. This chain uses TRBV2 with TRBJ2-6; D gene uncertain. Trimming removed 6 bases at V and 4 bases at J, with 10 bases between. CDR3 length: 14 residues. Germline assignment: CDR1 SNHLY and CDR2 FYNNEI. CDR3 in DNA: TGTGCCAGCAGGCTCCTCTGGGGGGCCAACGTCCTGACTTTC. Residues: CASRLLWGANVLTF.

J is TRBJ1-4 and V is TRBV10-3; TRBD1 aligns across 8 bases. This CDR3 is 14 amino acids long. J gave up 3 bases and V 6 bases, and 3 bases lay outside the gene matches. Germline assignment: CDR1 ENHRY and CDR2 SYGVKD. As DNA, the CDR3 is TGTGCCATCAGCCCGGGACAGGCTAATGAAAAACTGTTTTTT. The encoded protein is CAISPGQANEKLFF.

At least ten counts were recorded for this clonotype. The J gene is TRBJ2-7, the V gene TRBV6-2 or TRBV6-3; 11 bases map to TRBD1. This CDR3 has 13 amino acids. V lost 6 bases to trimming and J lost 3 bases; unmatched junction nucleotides: 1. CDR1 is MNHEY, CDR2 SVGEGT, per germline. The CDR3 DNA is TGTGCCAGCAGAGGGACAGGGGGCTACGAGCAGTACTTC. Translation: CASRGTGGYEQYF.

This clonotype was detected only a few times. The chain couples TRBV10-3 to TRBJ1-5; 7 bases match TRBD1. Germline CDR1 is ENHRY and CDR2 is SYGVKD. The CDR3 length is 15 residues. J lost 5 bases, V lost 0 bases, and 4 bases had no gene match. This CDR3 reads CAISESRGLDQPQHF. The CDR3 DNA follows: TGTGCCATCAGTGAGTCGAGGGGGCTCGATCAGCCCCAGCATTTT.

There are a few counts of this clonotype. The rearrangement joins TRBV2 to TRBJ1-4, with D perhaps matching TRBD1 (5 bases). The length of the CDR3 is 13 residues. V lost 8 bases, J lost 8 bases, and 15 bases lay in between. CDR1 is SNHLY, CDR2 FYNNEI, per germline. The CDR3 DNA reads as TGTGCCAGCTCCAGTGGGGGAGGGGAAAAACTGTTTTTT. Its translation: CASSSGGGEKLFF.

The rearrangement uses TRBV9 and TRBJ1-2; D is unclear. The CDR3 is 11 amino acids. From germline, CDR1 is SGDLS and CDR2 YYNGEE. Trimming stripped 0 bases from V and 6 bases from J, with 3 bases between. The CDR3 nucleotides read TGTGCCAGCAGCGTAGCCCATGGCTACACCTTC. It encodes CASSVAHGYTF.

This clonotype was recorded at least ten times. The chain joins TRBV7-2 to TRBJ2-3; tentatively, D is TRBD2 (5 bases). The V and J ends lost 4 bases and 0 bases respectively, with 14 bases between them. Looked up from germline, CDR1 is SGHTA and CDR2 is FQGNSA. The CDR3 contains 16 residues. The CDR3 sequence: CASSSPRGTSTDTQYF. The CDR3 nucleotides are TGTGCCAGCAGCTCACCTCGGGGAACTAGCACAGATACGCAGTATTTT.

This chain uses TRBV4-2 with TRBJ2-2; no firm D call. Trimming took off 0 bases at V and 2 bases at J, with 13 bases between the two ends. The CDR3 contains 17 residues. Per the germline V gene, CDR1 is LGHNA and CDR2 is YNFKEQ. The CDR3 here is CASSQDMGPGNTGELFF. In DNA, the CDR3 is TGTGCCAGCAGCCAAGACATGGGCCCAGGAAACACCGGGGAGCTGTTTTTT.

This clonotype was detected a few times. V is TRBV18 and J is TRBJ2-6; 9 bases are shared with TRBD1. Germline V gene lookup returns CDR1 KGHSH and CDR2 LQKENI. V gave up 3 bases and J gave up 4 bases; unmatched junction bases: 7. The CDR3 sequence is 17 residues long. This CDR3 reads CASSPAGQGIGANVLTF. The CDR3 bases are TGTGCCAGCTCACCTGCGGGACAGGGCATCGGGGCCAACGTCCTGACTTTC.

In its sample, this clonotype was seen many times. The V gene is TRBV7-2, the J gene TRBJ2-1; D may be TRBD2 (6 bases). CDR1 is SGHTA and CDR2 is FQGNSA in the germline V gene. The CDR3 is 17 residues long. V was clipped by 5 bases and J by 1 base, with 18 bases between them. The CDR3 DNA reads as TGTGCCAGCAGCCTCAACAGTCCGGGAGTTTCCTACAATGAGCAGTTCTTC. Amino acids: CASSLNSPGVSYNEQFF.

This clonotype appeared a few times. This sequence joins TRBV20-1 and TRBJ2-3, with 10 nucleotides matching TRBD2. V lost 5 bases and J lost 4; bases outside the gene matches: 6. This CDR3 has 14 residues. Looked up from germline, CDR1 is DFQATT and CDR2 is SNEGSKA (reference sequence). CDR3 region: CSAGIAGGSDTQYF. CDR3 coding DNA: TGCAGTGCTGGGATAGCGGGGGGATCAGATACGCAGTATTTT.

The CDR3 spells CASTEGNYGYTF. CDR3 bases: TGTGCCAGCACGGAGGGAAACTATGGCTACACCTTC. The chain links TRBV6-6 to TRBJ1-2; no clear D gene. Trimming took 7 bases from V and 2 from J, leaving 8 bases between them. Germline V gene sequence: CDR1 MNHNY, CDR2 SVGAGI (reference sequence). This CDR3 spans 12 amino acids.

The rearrangement links TRBV7-2 to TRBJ1-5; D gene ambiguous. The CDR3 runs to 15 residues. With 1 base removed from V and 4 bases from J, the gap between germline ends came to 11 bases. Germline assignment: CDR1 SGHTA and CDR2 FQGNSA. The CDR3 spells CASSLERGGNQPQHF. The CDR3, as DNA: TGTGCCAGCAGCTTAGAAAGAGGCGGAAATCAGCCCCAGCATTTT.

This clonotype was seen many times. The chain is built from TRBV7-8 and TRBJ2-7; TRBD1 matches 7 bases. The trim removed 6 bases at V and 3 bases at J, leaving 8 bases unmatched. The CDR3 spans 14 residues. Germline CDR1 reads SGHVS; CDR2 reads FQNEAQ. For the CDR3, the DNA is TGTGCCAGCAGGGAATGGGACAGCCACTACGAGCAGTACTTC. Its translation: CASREWDSHYEQYF.

This clonotype has only a few counts. The V and J genes are TRBV24-1 and TRBJ2-1; D is perhaps TRBD1 or TRBD2 (6 bases each). In germline, CDR1 is KGHDR, CDR2 SFDVKD. The ends were cut back, 9 bases at V and 2 bases at J, with 16 bases in the middle. The CDR3 contains 15 residues. The CDR3 sequence: CATSLGGNPYNEQFF. As DNA, the CDR3 is TGTGCCACCTCCCTGGGGGGCAACCCCTACAATGAGCAGTTCTTC.

This chain links TRBV19 with TRBJ1-5; TRBD1 matches 8 bases. V gave up 5 bases and J gave up 1 base; unmatched junction bases: 7. This CDR3 spans 16 amino acids. The germline V gene has CDR1 LNHDA and CDR2 SQIVND (reference sequence). The chain's CDR3 is CASSSGQGRSNQPQHF. DNA for the CDR3: TGTGCCAGTAGTTCTGGACAGGGTCGGAGCAATCAGCCCCAGCATTTT.

The V gene is TRBV28, the J gene TRBJ1-1, with 8 bases that match TRBD1. This CDR3 contains 14 residues. The germline V gene encodes CDR1 MDHEN and CDR2 SYDVKM. With 6 bases clipped from V and 8 bases from J, the junction kept 11 bases outside the gene matches. CDR3 coding DNA: TGTGCCAGCAGCGGCCCAGGGACAGGTGTCGAAGCTTTCTTT. Its translation: CASSGPGTGVEAFF.

This clonotype has just a few counts. V and J are TRBV4-1 and TRBJ1-1; weak D call: TRBD1 (6 bases). The CDR3 spans 16 residues. V lost 3 bases and J 1 base, leaving 15 bases between the germline ends. Germline V gene data show CDR1 as MGHRA and CDR2 as YSYEKL. The CDR3 protein is CASSHNLGGPNTEAFF. DNA for the CDR3: TGCGCCAGCAGCCACAACCTCGGGGGGCCGAACACTGAAGCTTTCTTT.